This TCR beta chain was captured by sequencing in a study of identical twins. The CDR3 has 12 residues. V was clipped by 11 bases and J by 3 bases; unmatched bases: 7. Germline V gene lookup returns CDR1 MDHEN and CDR2 SYDVKM. This clonotype was seen ten or more times. TCRdb called the 5' RACE reads again in MiXCR, with one record for every CDR3 protein. The data show 200,000 to 300,000 distinct CDR3 sequences, under 12% seen once. V is TRBV28 and J is TRBJ2-7; TRBD1 matches 7 bases. Sequenced material: memory T cells sorted from blood. This clonotype originated in a man over 45 in good health. CDR3 residues: CASRDRDYEQYF. The CDR3 DNA follows: TGTGCCTCCCGGGACAGAGACTACGAGCAGTACTTC.